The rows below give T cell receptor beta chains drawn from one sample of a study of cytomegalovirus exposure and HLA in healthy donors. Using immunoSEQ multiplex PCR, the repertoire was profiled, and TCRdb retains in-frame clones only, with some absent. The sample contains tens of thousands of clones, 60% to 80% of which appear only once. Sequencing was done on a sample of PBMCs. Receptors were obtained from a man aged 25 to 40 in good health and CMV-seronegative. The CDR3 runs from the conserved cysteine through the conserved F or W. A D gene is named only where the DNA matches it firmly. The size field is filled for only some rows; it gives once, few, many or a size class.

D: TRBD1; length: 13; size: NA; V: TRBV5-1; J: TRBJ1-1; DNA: TGCGCCAGCAGCTCCCGGGACAGCGATGAAGCTTTCTTT; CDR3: CASSSRDSDEAFF
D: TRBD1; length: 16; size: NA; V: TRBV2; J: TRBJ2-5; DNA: TGTGCCAGCAGTGAACACGGGACAGGGAACCAAGAGACCCAGTACTTC; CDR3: CASSEHGTGNQETQYF
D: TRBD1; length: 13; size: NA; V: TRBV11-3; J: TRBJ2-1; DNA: TGTGCCAGCAGCTTTACAGGGGCTAATGAGCAGTTCTTC; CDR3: CASSFTGANEQFF
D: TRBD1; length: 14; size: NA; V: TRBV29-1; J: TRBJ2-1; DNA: TGCAGCGTTGAAAATCATACAGGGGGCGATGAGCAGTTCTTC; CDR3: CSVENHTGGDEQFF
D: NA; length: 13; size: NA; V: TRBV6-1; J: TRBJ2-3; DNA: TGTGCCAGCAGTCCCGGGTCCACAGATACGCAGTATTTT; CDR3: CASSPGSTDTQYF
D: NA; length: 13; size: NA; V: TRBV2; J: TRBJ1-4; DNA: TGTGCCAGCAGTGCATTAGGGGCTGAAAAACTGTTTTTT; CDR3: CASSALGAEKLFF
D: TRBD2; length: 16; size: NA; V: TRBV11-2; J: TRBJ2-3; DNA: TGTGCCAGCAGCTTGTTGGCTAGCGGAAGCACAGATACGCAGTATTTT; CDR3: CASSLLASGSTDTQYF
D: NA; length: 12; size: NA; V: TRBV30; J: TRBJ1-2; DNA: TGTGCCTGGAGTTTCGGGAGAACTGGCTACACCTTC; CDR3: CAWSFGRTGYTF
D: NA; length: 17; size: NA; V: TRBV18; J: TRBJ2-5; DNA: TGTGCCAGCTCACCACGATTAATGGGGCGATTTCAAGAGACCCAGTACTTC; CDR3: CASSPRLMGRFQETQYF
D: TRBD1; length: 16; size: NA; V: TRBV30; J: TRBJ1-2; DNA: TGTGCCTGGACCGGGGGACAGGGGGCCCCTAACTATGGCTACACCTTC; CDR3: CAWTGGQGAPNYGYTF
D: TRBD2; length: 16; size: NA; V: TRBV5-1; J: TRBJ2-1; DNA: TGCGCCAGCAGCATCCAAGCGGGAGACGGAAACAATGAGCAGTTCTTC; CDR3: CASSIQAGDGNNEQFF
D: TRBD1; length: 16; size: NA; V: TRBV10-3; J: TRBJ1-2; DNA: TGTGCCATCACCGGACAGGACAGGGTACGAGGCTATGGCTACACCTTC; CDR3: CAITGQDRVRGYGYTF
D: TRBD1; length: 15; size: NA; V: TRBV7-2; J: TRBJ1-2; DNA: TGTGCCAGCAGCTTAAACCAGGGGGACACCTATGGCTACACCTTC; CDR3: CASSLNQGDTYGYTF
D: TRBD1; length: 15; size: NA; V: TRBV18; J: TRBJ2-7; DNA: TGTGCCAGCTCACTTCAGGGGGTAAAGTCCTACGAGCAGTACTTC; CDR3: CASSLQGVKSYEQYF
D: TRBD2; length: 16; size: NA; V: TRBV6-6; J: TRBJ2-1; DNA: TGTGCCAGCAGTTACGCCCTAGCGGGGGAAGGCAATGAGCAGTTCTTC; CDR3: CASSYALAGEGNEQFF
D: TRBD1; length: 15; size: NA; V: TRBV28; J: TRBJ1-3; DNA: TGTGCCAGCACCCTAGGACAGGGACCTGGAAACACCATATATTTT; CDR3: CASTLGQGPGNTIYF
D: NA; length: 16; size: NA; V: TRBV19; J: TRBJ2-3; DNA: TGTGCCAGTAGTACATACCCGGACACCCACACAGATACGCAGTATTTT; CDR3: CASSTYPDTHTDTQYF
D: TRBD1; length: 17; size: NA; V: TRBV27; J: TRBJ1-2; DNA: TGTGCCAGCAGTTTTTTGATCCGGAGACAGGGTTTCTATGGCTACACCTTC; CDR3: CASSFLIRRQGFYGYTF
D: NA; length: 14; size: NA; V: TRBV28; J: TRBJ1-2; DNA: TGTGCCAGCAGTTTAACCCGCCAGGGAGGGGGCTACACCTTC; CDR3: CASSLTRQGGGYTF
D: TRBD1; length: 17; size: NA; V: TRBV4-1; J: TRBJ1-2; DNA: TGCGCCAGCAAAACCCGGGACAGGGCCCCCAGAAACTATGGCTACACCTTC; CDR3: CASKTRDRAPRNYGYTF
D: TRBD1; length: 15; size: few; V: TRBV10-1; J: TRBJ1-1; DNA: TGCGCCAGCAGTGAGTCTATTGGACAGGGGCATGAAGCTTTCTTT; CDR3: CASSESIGQGHEAFF
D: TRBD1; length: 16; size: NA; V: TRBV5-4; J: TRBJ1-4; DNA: TGTGCCAGCAGCCTCGGCAGGGGGACAACTAATGAAAAACTGTTTTTT; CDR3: CASSLGRGTTNEKLFF
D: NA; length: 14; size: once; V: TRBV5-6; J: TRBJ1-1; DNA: TGTGCCAGCAGCTTCAAACAGGCGAACACTGAAGCTTTCTTT; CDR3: CASSFKQANTEAFF
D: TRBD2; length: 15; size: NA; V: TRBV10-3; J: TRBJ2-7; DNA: TGTGCCATCAGTGGGAAGACTAGCGTGGAGTACGAGCAGTACTTC; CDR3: CAISGKTSVEYEQYF